The clone carrying this T cell receptor (beta chain) was seen only a few times. The antigen is not known. The entry originates in a study of cytomegalovirus exposure and HLA in healthy donors. Vbeta (60) and Jbeta (13) primers were used in the PCR. Method: immunoSEQ multiplex PCR; TCRdb's copy keeps in-frame clones and lacks some. This sample has roughly 120,000 clones; around 80% occur once, and the top ten carry about 4.9%. V shed 5 bases and J shed 2 bases, with 10 bases lying between them. Germline V CDR1 and CDR2: MNHEY, SMNVEV (reference sequence). The CDR3 totals 13 residues. Study-wide points: It was shown in a later analysis that HLA-associated TCR beta chains were more clonally expanded than other, equally common chains. In a later analysis, parvovirus B19, influenza, CMV and Epstein-Barr virus appeared linked to several top co-occurrence clusters.

Sequencing was carried out using PBMCs. J is TRBJ2-7 and V is TRBV27; D gene uncertain. This clonotype originated in a man aged 25-45 years in good health and CMV-seropositive. The CDR3 DNA follows: TGTGCCAGCAGTGCCCTACCCGCCTACGAGCAGTACTTC. Protein product: CASSALPAYEQYF.